The 31 T cell receptor beta chains given below trace back to one sample, sequenced in a study of control samples from healthy donors and cancer patients. Repertoires were generated with immunoSEQ multiplex PCR, while TCRdb's copy carries only in-frame clones and drops some. The sample shows 100,000 or so clones, approximately 82% of them seen only once. The source material was blood. The source is a woman in her sixties or seventies in good health.

The rearrangement uses TRBV4-1 and TRBJ2-7; TRBD2 might be the D (6 bases). V gave up 3 bases and J gave up 7 bases, with 22 bases separating them. CDR1 is MGHRA, CDR2 YSYEKL, per germline. The CDR3 is made up of 16 amino acids. Here the CDR3 reads CASSHQGWRDSREQYF. The CDR3, as DNA: TGCGCCAGCAGCCACCAAGGATGGCGGGACTCCCGAGAGCAGTACTTC.

The CDR3 DNA reads TGTGCCAGCAGCCAACGGACAGGGAATACCCCCTACGAGCAGTACTTC. As protein: CASSQRTGNTPYEQYF. The chain carries TRBV3-1 (or the pseudogene TRBV3-2) and TRBJ2-7, with TRBD1 matching 8 bases. The CDR3 consists of 16 residues. V shed 2 bases and J 2 bases; nucleotides not matched to a gene: 8. Germline V CDR1 and CDR2: LGHDT, YNNKEL (reference sequence).

V gene TRBV3-1 (or the pseudogene TRBV3-2) combines with J gene TRBJ2-7; unclear D gene. This CDR3 contains 14 residues. The germline V gene has CDR1 LGHDT and CDR2 YNNKEL (reference sequence). V lost 5 bases and J 6 bases, leaving 17 bases between the germline ends. The chain's CDR3 is CASSSITRATEQYF. CDR3 DNA sequence: TGTGCCAGCAGCTCAATCACCCGGGCGACCGAGCAGTACTTC.

This clone was seen just once. DNA of the CDR3: TGTGCCAGCAGTTTATCCCCCGACCGATACTCTGGAAACACCATATATTTT. Residues: CASSLSPDRYSGNTIYF. V usage is TRBV6-2 or TRBV6-3 and J usage is TRBJ1-3; the D is unclear. The CDR3 spans 17 residues. Germline values: CDR1 MNHEY, CDR2 SVGEGT. V lost 4 bases to trimming and J lost 0 bases, with 16 bases between them.

Remarks on this clone: Different DNA sequences within this sample yield the same CDR3. The CDR3 is CASSRAYEQYF. In DNA form, the CDR3 reads TGTGCCAGCAGCCGCGCCTACGAGCAGTACTTC. The rearrangement uses TRBV3-1 (or the pseudogene TRBV3-2) and TRBJ2-7; no definite D call. The CDR3 has 11 amino acids. The V and J ends lost 4 bases and 2 bases respectively, with 3 bases between them. Germline CDR1 and CDR2: LGHDT and YNNKEL (reference sequence).

V is TRBV28 and J is TRBJ2-5; the D is unclear. Germline V gives CDR1 MDHEN, CDR2 SYDVKM. The V gene lost 3 bases and the J gene lost 1 base, with 9 bases spanning the gap. The CDR3 has 14 amino acids. The CDR3 sequence is CASSFSRAQETQYF. DNA of the CDR3: TGTGCCAGCAGTTTTTCTCGGGCCCAAGAGACCCAGTACTTC.

The chain has TRBV9 and TRBJ2-7, with TRBD2 matching 12 bases. The CDR3 is made up of 15 amino acids. CDR1 and CDR2 (germline): SGDLS, YYNGEE. V trimming: 4 bases; J trimming: 3 bases; junction bases outside the gene matches: 5. The CDR3 is CASSRGLAGNYEQYF. CDR3 bases: TGTGCCAGCAGCCGAGGACTAGCGGGAAACTACGAGCAGTACTTC.

The gene calls are TRBV9 and TRBJ1-3; perhaps TRBD1 as D (6 bases). The CDR3 loop spans 14 amino acids. Germline V gene data show CDR1 as SGDLS and CDR2 as YYNGEE. V was pared by 2 bases and J by 3 bases, with 9 bases between. CDR3 nucleotides: TGTGCCAGCAGCGTCACAGGGAGTGGAAACACCATATATTTT. It yields the protein CASSVTGSGNTIYF.

CDR3 nucleotide sequence: TGTGCCAGCAGCCCGGACATATCTGGAAACACCATATATTTT. Amino acid sequence: CASSPDISGNTIYF. V is TRBV7-9 and J is TRBJ1-3, with TRBD1 as a possible D gene (5 bases). The CDR3 spans 14 residues. Germline CDR1 reads SEHNR; CDR2 reads FQNEAQ (reference sequence). V was cut by 5 bases and J by 1 base, with 9 bases left in between.

The chain combines TRBV19 with TRBJ2-2; D gene ambiguous. This CDR3 has 14 residues. Germline values: CDR1 LNHDA, CDR2 SQIVND (reference sequence). V was pared by 5 bases and J by 1 base, with 8 bases between. The CDR3 loop reads CASSPGRNTGELFF. The CDR3 DNA reads as TGTGCCAGTAGTCCCGGAAGGAACACCGGGGAGCTGTTTTTT.

The chain has TRBV5-1 and TRBJ1-2; TRBD1 matches at 7 bases. Unmatched junction bases numbered 0, after V lost 4 bases and J lost 0 bases. This CDR3 comprises 13 residues. CDR1 is SGHRS, CDR2 YFSETQ, per germline. The CDR3, as DNA: TGCGCCAGCAGCGGGACAGCTAACTATGGCTACACCTTC. It specifies CASSGTANYGYTF.

This clone has only one observation. This chain uses TRBV29-1 with TRBJ1-1; 9 bases agree with TRBD1. The J segment lost 2 bases and the V segment lost 3 bases, leaving 7 bases of the junction unmatched. Germline CDR1 is SQVTM and CDR2 is ANQGSEA. The CDR3 loop spans 15 amino acids. CDR3 amino acids: CSVDSTGGSNTEAFF. The CDR3 DNA reads TGCAGCGTTGACTCGACAGGGGGAAGTAACACTGAAGCTTTCTTT.

The chain joins TRBV12-3 or TRBV12-4 to TRBJ1-2; D unclear. This CDR3 is 11 amino acids long. Trimming left V 4 bases short and J 7 bases short, with 7 bases between. Written as DNA, the CDR3 is TGTGCCAGCAGTTCGTGGGGTGGCTACACCTTC. It encodes CASSSWGGYTF.

This chain joins TRBV28 and TRBJ2-5; D tentatively reads TRBD1 or TRBD2 (5 bases each). The CDR3 runs to 14 residues. Germline values: CDR1 MDHEN, CDR2 SYDVKM. V lost 6 bases, J lost 1 base, and 12 bases lay in between. The CDR3 DNA follows: TGTGCCAGCAGCTCGGGGCCGGCCCAAGAGACCCAGTACTTC. It is translated as CASSSGPAQETQYF. Based on the CDR3 plus reference TRBV28 and TRBJ2-5, the full variable domain is DVKVTQSSRYLVKRTGEKVFLECVQDMDHENMFWYRQDPGLGLRLIYFSYDVKMKEKGDIPEGYSVSREKKERFSLILESASTNQTSMYLCASSSGPAQETQYFGPGTRLLVL.

V usage is TRBV11-2 and J usage is TRBJ2-3; 9 bases are shared with TRBD2. The CDR3 length is 16 residues. Trimming at V came to 1 base and at J to 1 base, leaving 3 bases not matched to a gene. Germline V lookup: CDR1 SGHAT, CDR2 FQNNGV. As DNA, the CDR3 is TGTGCCAGCAGCTTAGGAGCGGGGGGCCGCACAGATACGCAGTATTTT. Protein sequence: CASSLGAGGRTDTQYF.

This sequence joins TRBV10-3 and TRBJ2-3, with 9 bases that match TRBD1. J lost 4 bases, V lost 2 bases, and 4 bases had no gene match. CDR3 length: 15 amino acids. The germline CDR1 and CDR2 sequences are ENHRY and SYGVKD. The CDR3 bases are TGTGCCATCAGTGAGGACAGGGGGTCGGCAGATACGCAGTATTTT. Translating gives CAISEDRGSADTQYF.

The table lists this clone with a count of one. V and J are TRBV27 and TRBJ1-1; no clear D gene. The V end was cut by 7 bases, the J end by 1 base, with 13 bases between. Germline loops: CDR1 MNHEY, CDR2 SMNVEV (reference sequence). The CDR3 length is 14 residues. The CDR3, as DNA: TGTGCCAGCACCACACGCCTGGGGAACACTGAAGCTTTCTTT. It yields the protein CASTTRLGNTEAFF.

This clone was recorded a few times. V is TRBV3-1 (or the pseudogene TRBV3-2) and J is TRBJ2-5; D not resolved. The germline gives CDR1 LGHDT, CDR2 YNNKEL (reference sequence). Between the trimmed V and J ends, which lost 0 bases and 7 bases, there was a span of 0 bases. CDR3 length equals 10 residues. The CDR3 reads CASSQETQYF. CDR3 coding DNA: TGTGCCAGCAGCCAAGAGACCCAGTACTTC.

This clone came up a few times. The chain carries TRBV18 and TRBJ1-4; 7 bases map to TRBD1. The CDR3 is 14 amino acids. Per germline, CDR1 KGHSH and CDR2 LQKENI. With 3 bases clipped from V and 3 bases from J, the junction kept 1 base outside the gene matches. CDR3 in DNA: TGTGCCAGCTCACCCCAGGGGGCTAATGAAAAACTGTTTTTT. It translates to CASSPQGANEKLFF.

J is TRBJ2-5 and V is TRBV7-9; 10 nucleotides agree with TRBD2. V lost 1 base and J lost 1; bases outside the gene matches: 3. The CDR3 sequence is 16 residues long. Per germline, CDR1 SEHNR and CDR2 FQNEAQ (reference sequence). The CDR3 is CASSLGASGGQETQYF. The CDR3 DNA reads as TGTGCCAGCAGCTTAGGGGCTAGCGGGGGCCAAGAGACCCAGTACTTC.

The V gene is TRBV28, the J gene TRBJ1-2; D is unclear. Trimming stripped 3 bases from V and 4 bases from J, with 9 bases between. The germline V gene encodes CDR1 MDHEN and CDR2 SYDVKM. The CDR3 contains 13 residues. In nucleotides, the CDR3 is TGTGCCAGCAGTTTCCTAAGGGTCTATGGCTACACCTTC. Protein product: CASSFLRVYGYTF.

The chain has TRBV21-1 and TRBJ2-7. TRBV21-1 is termed a pseudogene. CDR3 length: 11 amino acids. As DNA, the CDR3 is TGTGCCAGGAGGGACCATTACGAGCAGTACTTC. Protein: CARRDHYEQYF.

The rearrangement joins TRBV12-3 or TRBV12-4 to TRBJ1-2; D is perhaps TRBD1 (6 bases). Trimming shortened V by 3 bases and J by 2 bases, and 7 bases separated the two germline ends. CDR3 length: 13 residues. CDR3 residues: CASSFGQNYGYTF. The CDR3 region has the DNA TGTGCCAGCAGTTTTGGACAGAACTATGGCTACACCTTC.

The chain uses TRBV19 and TRBJ1-1; 7 bases match TRBD1. The CDR3 runs to 14 residues. Germline V gene lookup returns CDR1 LNHDA and CDR2 SQIVND (reference sequence). V lost 4 bases, J lost 0 bases, and 2 bases stayed unmatched. The CDR3 nucleotides read TGTGCCAGTAGTACGACAGGGCTGAACACTGAAGCTTTCTTT. Amino acid sequence: CASSTTGLNTEAFF.

The V call is TRBV6-2 or TRBV6-3, the J call TRBJ1-2; 7 bases fit TRBD1. The V gene's germline CDR1 is MNHEY and CDR2 SVGEGT. This CDR3 is built from 14 residues. Unmatched junction bases numbered 4, after V lost 2 bases and J lost 4 bases. The CDR3 sequence: CASSYGGQPYGYTF. CDR3 nucleotides: TGTGCCAGCAGTTACGGGGGACAGCCCTATGGCTACACCTTC.

Notes on this clone: The junction differs from germline at one of its ends, possibly a read error. The chain has TRBV27 and TRBJ1-5, with D perhaps TRBD1 (6 bases). CDR1 is MNHEY and CDR2 is SMNVEV in the germline V gene (reference sequence). The length of the CDR3 is 14 residues. The CDR3 loop reads CASKGGYSNQPQHF. The CDR3 region has the DNA TGTGCCAGCAAGGGGGGCTATAGCAATCAACCCCAGCATTTT.

The chain employs TRBV7-6 and TRBJ1-5; D remains ambiguous. CDR1 is SGHVS, CDR2 FNYEAQ, per germline. V shed 1 base and J shed 6 bases, with 13 bases lying between them. This CDR3 contains 15 residues. In DNA form, the CDR3 reads TGTGCCAGCAGCTTAGATCCCGGGCGTCCTCAGCCCCAGCATTTT. Translated, it gives CASSLDPGRPQPQHF. Full variable domain (remainder filled in from reference TRBV7-6 and TRBJ1-5): GAGVSQSPRYKVTKRGQDVALRCDPISGHVSLYWYRQALGQGPEFLTYFNYEAQQDKSGLPNDRFSAERPEGSISTLTIQRTEQRDSAMYRCASSLDPGRPQPQHFGDGTRLSIL.

The chain joins TRBV27 to TRBJ2-1, with 12 bases identical to TRBD1. The CDR3 is 15 amino acids. Trimming at V came to 5 bases and at J to 6 bases, leaving 5 bases not matched to a gene. The germline V gene encodes CDR1 MNHEY and CDR2 SMNVEV (reference sequence). The DNA of the CDR3 is TGTGCCAGCAGTGAGGGACAGGGGGCCTTCAATGAGCAGTTCTTC. Residues: CASSEGQGAFNEQFF.

This rearrangement joins TRBV6-5 to TRBJ1-2; the match to TRBD1 covers 7 bases. Germline V CDR1 and CDR2: MNHEY, SVGAGI. Trimming removed 7 bases from V and 2 bases from J; junction bases left unmatched: 4. The CDR3 covers 13 residues. The CDR3 loop reads CASTKTGNYGYTF. The CDR3 region has the DNA TGTGCCAGCACCAAGACAGGGAACTATGGCTACACCTTC.

The V call is TRBV19, the J call TRBJ1-6; 9 positions match TRBD1. Germline V lookup: CDR1 LNHDA, CDR2 SQIVND (reference sequence). Trimming cost V 5 bases and J 7 bases; bases outside gene matches: 6. The CDR3 has 15 residues. The CDR3 DNA follows: TGTGCCAGTAGTCCTCCCGGGACAGGGAATTCACCCCTCCACTTT. It translates to CASSPPGTGNSPLHF.

DNA of the CDR3: TGTGCCAGCTCAGGGCAGGGGCGTACGGGTACGCAGTATTTT. Translating it yields CASSGQGRTGTQYF. V and J are TRBV18 and TRBJ2-3; D is perhaps TRBD1 (6 bases). The CDR3 is 14 residues long. Trimming took 5 bases from V and 8 from J, leaving 17 bases between them. Germline assignment: CDR1 KGHSH and CDR2 LQKENI. Variable domain in full (rest from reference TRBV18 and TRBJ2-3): NAGVMQNPRHLVRRRGQEARLRCSPMKGHSHVYWYRQLPEEGLKFMVYLQKENIIDESGMPKERFSAEFPKEGPSILRIQQVVRGDSAAYFCASSGQGRTGTQYFGPGTRLTVL.